This is a list of T cell receptor beta chains from one sample in a study of human T cells and chemical hapten exposure. In TCRdb, the RACE reads were re-called with MiXCR into one record per CDR3 protein. The repertoire consists of about 340,000 distinct CDR3 sequences, with approximately 6.3% occurring once and the leading ten covering around 8.2%. The sample consisted of whole blood, taken in connection with sensitization to the hapten diphenylcyclopropenone (DPC). The source is a woman aged 18-29 years with alopecia areata. Some clones in this sample may be carry-over from other donors' samples. Each CDR3 is given with its conserved first and last residue. Fields, in order: clone size, J gene, D gene, V gene, CDR3 DNA, CDR3 protein. A D gene is named only where the DNA matches it firmly. The size of a clone is reported for some rows only, either as once, few or many, or as a class for expanded clones.

size: -
J: TRBJ1-3
D: -
V: TRBV12-3/TRBV12-4
DNA: TGTGCCAGCAGTTTAGCGGAGAACACCATATATTTT
CDR3: CASSLAENTIYF

size: -
J: TRBJ2-3
D: -
V: TRBV5-4
DNA: TGTGCCAGCAGTCCTGACTCCACCCGTCGGTATTTT
CDR3: CASSPDSTRRYF

size: -
J: TRBJ2-2
D: -
V: TRBV10-3
DNA: TGTGCCATCAGTGAGTCCGGCAGGGAAACCGGGGAGCTGTTTTTT
CDR3: CAISESGRETGELFF

size: -
J: TRBJ2-3
D: TRBD2
V: TRBV12-3/TRBV12-4
DNA: TGTGCCAGCAGTCCTTCGCGGGGGGGGGCAGATACGCAGTATTTT
CDR3: CASSPSRGGADTQYF

size: -
J: TRBJ1-1
D: -
V: TRBV2
DNA: TGTGCCAGCAGTGAAGCGTACCAGGGTTTAAAAGCTTTCTTT
CDR3: CASSEAYQGLKAFF

size: many
J: TRBJ2-1
D: TRBD1
V: TRBV5-1
DNA: TGCGCCAGCAGCCAAGGACAGGGTAACGATGAGCAGTTCTTC
CDR3: CASSQGQGNDEQFF

size: -
J: TRBJ1-6
D: -
V: TRBV28
DNA: TGTGCCAGCAGCCTCGAAAAGGCACCCCTCCACTTT
CDR3: CASSLEKAPLHF

size: -
J: TRBJ1-6
D: -
V: TRBV25-1
DNA: TGTGCCAGCAGTGCGCTAGGGCCCTCGAATTCACCCCTCCACTTT
CDR3: CASSALGPSNSPLHF

size: many
J: TRBJ2-1
D: TRBD2
V: TRBV4-3
DNA: TGCGCCAGCAGCCAAGATGGGACTAGCGGGGGGAATGAGCAGTTCTTC
CDR3: CASSQDGTSGGNEQFF

size: -
J: TRBJ1-5
D: TRBD1
V: TRBV6-6
DNA: TGTGCCAGCAGTTACGGGACAGTTAGTCAGCCCCAGCATTTT
CDR3: CASSYGTVSQPQHF

size: -
J: TRBJ1-3
D: -
V: TRBV13
DNA: TGTGCCAGCAGCTTAGGTACACAGGCGATAAGCTCTGGAAACACCATATATTTT
CDR3: CASSLGTQAISSGNTIYF

size: -
J: TRBJ1-3
D: TRBD1
V: TRBV6-5
DNA: TGTGCCAGCAGTCCCACAGGGGGCGGCTCTGGAAACACCATATATTTT
CDR3: CASSPTGGGSGNTIYF

size: few
J: TRBJ2-2
D: -
V: TRBV2
DNA: TGTGCCAGCAGTGAAGAAGGAGAGGGTATTATGGGGGAGCTGTTTTTT
CDR3: CASSEEGEGIMGELFF

size: many
J: TRBJ2-3
D: TRBD1
V: TRBV7-2
DNA: TGTGCCAGCAGGACAGGGGGCTTAGAAGATACGCAGTATTTT
CDR3: CASRTGGLEDTQYF

size: many
J: TRBJ2-5
D: TRBD2
V: TRBV6-2/TRBV6-3
DNA: TGTGCCAGCAGTCCTAAAAAACCCGGACTAGCGGGGACGGAGACCCAGTACTTC
CDR3: CASSPKKPGLAGTETQYF

size: -
J: TRBJ2-2
D: -
V: TRBV27
DNA: TGTGCCAGCAGTTCCCGTTTCACCGGGGAGCTGTTTTTT
CDR3: CASSSRFTGELFF

size: -
J: TRBJ2-3
D: -
V: TRBV5-1
DNA: TGCGCCAGCAGCTTGTTACTGGGTACCAGCACAGATACGCAGTATTTT
CDR3: CASSLLLGTSTDTQYF

size: many
J: TRBJ2-3
D: -
V: TRBV7-6
DNA: TGTGCCAGCAGCTTAGAGTTTGCGCACCAACCGGGGGATACGCAGTATTTT
CDR3: CASSLEFAHQPGDTQYF

size: -
J: TRBJ2-7
D: TRBD2
V: TRBV14
DNA: TGTGCCAGCAGCCATTGGACGAGCGGGGGACTCTACGAGCAGTACTTC
CDR3: CASSHWTSGGLYEQYF

size: few
J: TRBJ2-7
D: TRBD1
V: TRBV20-1
DNA: TGCAGTGCACACTCCGGGACAGGGAGCTACGAGCAGTACTTC
CDR3: CSAHSGTGSYEQYF

size: few
J: TRBJ2-1
D: -
V: TRBV19
DNA: TGTGCCAGCCAGGCCCCGATCTCCTACAATGAGCAGTTCTTC
CDR3: CASQAPISYNEQFF

size: -
J: TRBJ2-3
D: -
V: TRBV5-1
DNA: TGCGCCAGCAGCTTGAGTTGGGATCCCATGGATACGCAGTATTTT
CDR3: CASSLSWDPMDTQYF

size: -
J: TRBJ2-1
D: -
V: TRBV4-3
DNA: TGCGCCAGCAGCCAAGAAGGGGATTACTCCTACAATGAGCAGTTCTTC
CDR3: CASSQEGDYSYNEQFF

size: few
J: TRBJ2-5
D: -
V: TRBV29-1
DNA: TGCAGCGTTGAGGGAAGGGGCCAAGAGACCCAGTACTTC
CDR3: CSVEGRGQETQYF

size: many
J: TRBJ2-1
D: -
V: TRBV12-3/TRBV12-4
DNA: TGTGCCAGCAGTTTGGGACTTAGCTCCTACAATGAGCAGTTCTTC
CDR3: CASSLGLSSYNEQFF

size: many
J: TRBJ2-7
D: -
V: TRBV12-3/TRBV12-4
DNA: TGTGCCAGCACCCTGTCAGGACACCTCTACGAGCAGTACTTC
CDR3: CASTLSGHLYEQYF

size: -
J: TRBJ1-1
D: -
V: TRBV7-2
DNA: TGTGCCAGCAGCACACGGGCTTACCCTACTGAAGCTTTCTTT
CDR3: CASSTRAYPTEAFF

size: -
J: TRBJ1-1
D: -
V: TRBV7-9
DNA: TGTGCCAGCAGCTTAGGCCCAACCCTGAACACTGAAGCTTTCTTT
CDR3: CASSLGPTLNTEAFF

size: many
J: TRBJ1-1
D: TRBD1
V: TRBV4-2
DNA: TGTGCCGTCACGCTCCGGCAGGGGGACACTGAAGCTTTCTTT
CDR3: CAVTLRQGDTEAFF

size: many
J: TRBJ2-7
D: -
V: TRBV5-6
DNA: TGTGCCAGCAGCCAGGACACACGCCTAGGCGAGCAGTACTTC
CDR3: CASSQDTRLGEQYF

size: many
J: TRBJ2-6
D: -
V: TRBV12-3/TRBV12-4
DNA: TGTGCCAGCAGTTCCGAGACTGGGGCCAACGTCCTGACTTTC
CDR3: CASSSETGANVLTF

size: many
J: TRBJ1-3
D: -
V: TRBV13
DNA: TGTGCCAGCAGCTCTGGACCGCGCTCTGGAAACACCATATATTTT
CDR3: CASSSGPRSGNTIYF

size: many
J: TRBJ2-5
D: TRBD2
V: TRBV20-1
DNA: TGCAGTGCTAGGTTGTCTAGCGGGGGGCCCCATACGTCTGGGATTCAAGAGACCCAGTACTTC
CDR3: CSARLSSGGPHTSGIQETQYF

size: -
J: TRBJ1-2
D: TRBD1
V: TRBV4-3
DNA: TGCGCCAGCAGCCAGGCGGGACAGGGACCCTATGGCTACACCTTC
CDR3: CASSQAGQGPYGYTF

size: few
J: TRBJ1-1
D: -
V: TRBV7-2
DNA: TGTGCCAGCAGCTTAGCTCTCAAGGGACAAGCTTTCTTT
CDR3: CASSLALKGQAFF

size: few
J: TRBJ2-3
D: -
V: TRBV5-8
DNA: TGTGCCAGCAGCCCCACAAGATCCACAGATACGCAGTATTTT
CDR3: CASSPTRSTDTQYF

size: -
J: TRBJ2-3
D: -
V: TRBV10-3
DNA: TGTGCCATCAGTGAGGTCCGCGGGGGCACAGATACGCAGTATTTT
CDR3: CAISEVRGGTDTQYF

size: few
J: TRBJ1-5
D: TRBD1
V: TRBV20-1
DNA: TGCAGTGCTCATGGGGGGCAGGGGGCAAATCAGCCCCAGCATTTT
CDR3: CSAHGGQGANQPQHF

size: few
J: TRBJ2-1
D: -
V: TRBV7-2
DNA: TGTGCCAGCAGCTTAAACGGGGGTGAGCAGTTCTTC
CDR3: CASSLNGGEQFF

size: -
J: TRBJ2-3
D: -
V: TRBV6-2/TRBV6-3
DNA: TGTGCCAGCAGTTACGGGGGAACAGGGTCGAAGACGCAGTATTTT
CDR3: CASSYGGTGSKTQYF

size: -
J: TRBJ2-1
D: -
V: TRBV4-1
DNA: TGCGCCAGCAGCCAAGGGAGAGGTCAGGGTTATTCGTACAATGAGCAGTTCTTC
CDR3: CASSQGRGQGYSYNEQFF

size: -
J: TRBJ2-5
D: TRBD2
V: TRBV30
DNA: TGTGCCTGGAGTGGGGAAGCCGGGACTAGCGGGGGAGGTATAGAGACCCAGTACTTC
CDR3: CAWSGEAGTSGGGIETQYF

size: many
J: TRBJ2-1
D: TRBD2
V: TRBV3-1
DNA: TGTGCCAGCAGCCACGCTGCGGGAGGTGAGCAGTTCTTC
CDR3: CASSHAAGGEQFF

size: many
J: TRBJ2-3
D: TRBD2
V: TRBV11-1
DNA: TGTGCCAGCAGCTTCCGACTAGCGGGGGGCTCTTCTAGCACAGATACGCAGTATTTT
CDR3: CASSFRLAGGSSSTDTQYF

size: -
J: TRBJ1-2
D: -
V: TRBV7-9
DNA: TGTGCCAGCAGCCCGCGACTGATACCTAACTATGGCTACACCTTC
CDR3: CASSPRLIPNYGYTF

size: few
J: TRBJ1-1
D: TRBD1
V: TRBV29-1
DNA: TGCAGCGTTGTTGTACAGGGGGTGACCACTGAAGCTTTCTTT
CDR3: CSVVVQGVTTEAFF

size: few
J: TRBJ1-2
D: TRBD1
V: TRBV4-3
DNA: TGCGCCAGCAGCCAGAAGGACAGGGGGCCCTATGGCTACACCTTC
CDR3: CASSQKDRGPYGYTF

size: -
J: TRBJ1-4
D: TRBD1
V: TRBV20-1
DNA: TGCAGTGCTCGTATTCCGGGACAGGGTACTGAAAAACTGTTTTTT
CDR3: CSARIPGQGTEKLFF

size: few
J: TRBJ1-4
D: -
V: TRBV5-6
DNA: TGTGCCAGCAGCTTGGCGACAGGCCATCTAGGGCTGTTTTTT
CDR3: CASSLATGHLGLFF

size: many
J: TRBJ2-3
D: TRBD1
V: TRBV5-5
DNA: TGTGCCAGCAGCTTAGGGACAGGATACACAGATACGCAGTATTTT
CDR3: CASSLGTGYTDTQYF

size: few
J: TRBJ1-5
D: -
V: TRBV10-2
DNA: TGCGCCAGCGCAGGGTTGAGCAATCAGCCCCAGCATTTT
CDR3: CASAGLSNQPQHF

size: few
J: TRBJ1-3
D: -
V: TRBV20-1
DNA: TGCAGTGCACATGACGGGGCAGGCTCTGGAAACACCATATATTTT
CDR3: CSAHDGAGSGNTIYF

size: -
J: TRBJ2-3
D: -
V: TRBV10-3
DNA: TGTGCCACCTCCCAAGGGGTTAAAGATACGCAGTATTTT
CDR3: CATSQGVKDTQYF

size: -
J: TRBJ2-5
D: -
V: TRBV29-1
DNA: TGCAGCGGGCTACGGACAGATCTCCAAGAGACCCAGTACTTC
CDR3: CSGLRTDLQETQYF